This T cell receptor (beta chain) was captured in a study of control samples from healthy donors and cancer patients. With 2 bases removed from V and 8 bases from J, the gap between germline ends came to 15 bases. The CDR3 spans 14 residues. The germline V gene encodes CDR1 MDHEN and CDR2 SYDVKM. Method: immunoSEQ multiplex PCR; TCRdb's copy keeps in-frame clones and lacks some. The sample lists about 160,000 clones, around 96% seen once, with approximately 1% in the top ten. This rearrangement joins TRBV28 to TRBJ1-2, with D possibly being TRBD1 (5 bases). This sequence was found in a woman aged 25-40 years in good health. Source material: blood. Written as DNA, the CDR3 is TGTGCCAGCAGTTTACCGCGGGGCGCTAAAGGCTACACCTTC. Its translation is CASSLPRGAKGYTF.